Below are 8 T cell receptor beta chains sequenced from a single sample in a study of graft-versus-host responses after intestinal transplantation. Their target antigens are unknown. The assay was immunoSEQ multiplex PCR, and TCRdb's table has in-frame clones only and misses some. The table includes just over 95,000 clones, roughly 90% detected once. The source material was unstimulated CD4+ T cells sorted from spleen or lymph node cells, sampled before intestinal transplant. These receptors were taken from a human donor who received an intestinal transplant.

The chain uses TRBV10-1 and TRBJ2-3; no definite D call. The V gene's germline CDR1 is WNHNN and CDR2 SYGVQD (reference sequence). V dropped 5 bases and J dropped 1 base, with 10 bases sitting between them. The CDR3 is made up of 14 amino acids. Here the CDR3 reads CASSPTRGTDTQYF. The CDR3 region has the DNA TGCGCCAGCAGTCCGACCCGGGGCACAGATACGCAGTATTTT.

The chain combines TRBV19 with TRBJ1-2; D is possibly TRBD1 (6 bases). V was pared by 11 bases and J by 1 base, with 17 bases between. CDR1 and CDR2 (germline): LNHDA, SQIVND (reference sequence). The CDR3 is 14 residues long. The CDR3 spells CAPRPPRGNYGYTF. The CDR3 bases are TGTGCCCCCCGTCCCCCCAGGGGTAACTATGGCTACACCTTC.

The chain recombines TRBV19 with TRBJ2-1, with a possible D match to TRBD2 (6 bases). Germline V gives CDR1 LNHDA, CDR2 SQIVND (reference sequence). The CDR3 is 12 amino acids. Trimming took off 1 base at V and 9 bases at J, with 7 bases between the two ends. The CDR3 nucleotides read TGTGCCAGTAGTATAGCAGCGGGTGAGCAGTTCTTC. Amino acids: CASSIAAGEQFF.

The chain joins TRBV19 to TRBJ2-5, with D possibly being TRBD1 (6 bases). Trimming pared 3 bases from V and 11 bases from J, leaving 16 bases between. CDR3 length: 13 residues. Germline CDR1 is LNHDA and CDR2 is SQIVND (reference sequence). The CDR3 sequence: CASSIGQSLEQYF. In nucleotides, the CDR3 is TGTGCCAGTAGTATTGGACAGTCCCTTGAGCAGTACTTC.

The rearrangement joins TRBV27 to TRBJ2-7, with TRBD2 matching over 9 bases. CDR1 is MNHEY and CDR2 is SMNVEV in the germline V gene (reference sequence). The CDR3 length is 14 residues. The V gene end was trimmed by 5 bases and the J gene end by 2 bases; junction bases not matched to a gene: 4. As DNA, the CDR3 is TGTGCCAGCAGTATACTAGCGGGCCCCTACGAGCAGTACTTC. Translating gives CASSILAGPYEQYF.

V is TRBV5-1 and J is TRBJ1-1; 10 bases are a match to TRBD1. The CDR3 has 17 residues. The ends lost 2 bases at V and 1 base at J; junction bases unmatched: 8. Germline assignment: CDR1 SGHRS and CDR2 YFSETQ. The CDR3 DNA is TGCGCCAGCAGCTTTGGGGACAGGGGCCCTCCGAACACTGAAGCTTTCTTT. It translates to CASSFGDRGPPNTEAFF.

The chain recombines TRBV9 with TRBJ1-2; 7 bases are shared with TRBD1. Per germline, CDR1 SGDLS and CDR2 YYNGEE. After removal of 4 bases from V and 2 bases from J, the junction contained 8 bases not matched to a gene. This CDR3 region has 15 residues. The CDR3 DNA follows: TGTGCCAGCAGCTCCCCAGGGGGATTGAACTATGGCTACACCTTC. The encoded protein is CASSSPGGLNYGYTF. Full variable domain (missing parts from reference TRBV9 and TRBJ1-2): DSGVTQTPKHLITATGQRVTLRCSPRSGDLSVYWYQQSLDQGLQFLIQYYNGEERAKGNILERFSAQQFPDLHSELNLSSLELGDSALYFCASSSPGGLNYGYTFGSGTRLTVV.

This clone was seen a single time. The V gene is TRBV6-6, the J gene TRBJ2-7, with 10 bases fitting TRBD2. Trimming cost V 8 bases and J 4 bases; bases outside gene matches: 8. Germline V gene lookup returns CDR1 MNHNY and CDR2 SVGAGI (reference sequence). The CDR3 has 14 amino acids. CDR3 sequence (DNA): TGTGCCAGCGCACCTAGCGGGAGTAAGTACGAGCAGTACTTC. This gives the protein CASAPSGSKYEQYF.